This TCR beta chain was recovered during a study of blood T cell repertoires in COVID-19. Study background: PBMCs, B-cell-depleted T cells, or T cells were the source of the cDNA or gDNA that made up the material.

TCRdb's copy holds only in-frame clones and misses some; the assay was immunoSEQ multiplex PCR. The profile shows a few hundred thousand clones, around 92% of them singletons. V lost 3 bases to trimming and J lost 1 base, with 11 bases between them. Germline V gene data show CDR1 as LNHDA and CDR2 as SQIVND (reference sequence). The CDR3 has 15 amino acids. This chain uses TRBV19 with TRBJ2-3; D is perhaps TRBD2 (6 bases). The receptor was derived from a woman between 25 and 40 years old who had recovered from COVID-19. The sequenced sample consisted of PBMCs or T cells enriched from blood (not recorded which). The CDR3 nucleotides read TGTGCCAGTAGTATTGTGGGAGGAGGCACAGATACGCAGTATTTT. This codes for CASSIVGGGTDTQYF.